Sequencing of this T cell receptor beta chain was carried out in a study of tumor-infiltrating lymphocytes in primary liver carcinoma. About the research overall: The patients had histopathologically diagnosed primary liver carcinoma, and their disease was treated by surgical resection. Participating patients were men and women between 30 and 69 years old.

For blood RNA, unsorted whole blood served as the source, and germline DNA was extracted too. Sampling before surgery obtained 4 to 4.5 milliliters of peripheral blood. About this clonotype: Its specificity is not known. This sequence may be a read error, since a much larger clone differs from it by one base.

Study results and limitations: Since sampling was bulk and unsorted, CD4+ and CD8+ repertoires were not compared.

Constant-region priming of about 520 ng total RNA yielded TCR beta cDNA. Each TCR beta library was derived from three nested multiplex PCR rounds that employed slightly modified ARM-PCR. The opening two PCR rounds, ten to eleven cycles each, paired TRBV1-TRBV30 forward primers with a C-beta reverse primer. TCRdb fed the multiplex PCR reads into MiXCR, producing one record per CDR3 protein. In the table there are 330,000 or so distinct CDR3 sequences, approximately 64% of which are singletons. This CDR3 spans 14 amino acids. Looked up from germline, CDR1 is LGHNA and CDR2 is YNFKEQ. Sequenced sample: peripheral blood. The clonotype originates from a man aged 40-49 years with primary liver carcinoma and hepatitis B virus infection. The V call is TRBV4-2, the J call TRBJ2-3; D possibly corresponds to TRBD2 (6 bases). Here the CDR3 DNA reads TGTGCCAGAAGCCCCGGGACTAGCACAGATACGCAGTATTTT. It encodes CARSPGTSTDTQYF.